Below are 32 T cell receptor beta chains sequenced from a single sample in a study of lymphopenia after photon versus proton radiotherapy. The table came from immunoSEQ multiplex PCR; TCRdb's copy has only in-frame clones and leaves some out. The top ten clones hold 11% of a sample with 67,000 or so clones, 75% to 90% of them seen once. The specimen was peripheral blood, collected from a patient treated with proton-based radiotherapy. These TCRs come from an elderly man with esophageal cancer.

The chain uses TRBV7-2 and TRBJ2-1; no firm D call. This CDR3 contains 15 residues. The V gene lost 4 bases and the J gene lost 6 bases, with 16 bases spanning the gap. From germline, CDR1 is SGHTA and CDR2 FQGNSA. CDR3 DNA: TGTGCCAGCAGCTATTTTTCAGACGTACCCAATGAGCAGTTCTTC. Its protein is CASSYFSDVPNEQFF.

This clone ranks as medium-sized. This chain uses TRBV27 with TRBJ1-1, with 7 nucleotides matching TRBD1. Germline V lookup: CDR1 MNHEY, CDR2 SMNVEV (reference sequence). The CDR3 runs 14 residues. The ends lost 6 bases at V and 0 bases at J; junction bases unmatched: 4. The CDR3 DNA is TGTGCCAGCAGGGGACAGAGCATGAACACTGAAGCTTTCTTT. Residues: CASRGQSMNTEAFF.

The rearrangement links TRBV30 to TRBJ2-4, with unresolved D. The germline V gene has CDR1 GTSNPN and CDR2 SVGIG (reference sequence). V was shortened by 0 bases and J by 1 base, with 13 bases between the two germline ends. This CDR3 spans 16 amino acids. This CDR3 is CAWSVPYGSAKNIQYF. The CDR3 DNA reads TGTGCCTGGAGTGTACCATACGGATCGGCCAAAAACATTCAGTACTTC.

The chain is built from TRBV5-1 and TRBJ2-1; possible D gene TRBD1, 5 bases. The ends were cut back, 4 bases at V and 2 bases at J, with 13 bases in the middle. From germline, CDR1 is SGHRS and CDR2 YFSETQ. The CDR3 length is 15 residues. CDR3 coding DNA: TGCGCCAGCAGCGGTCAGGGTTTAGCCTACAATGAGCAGTTCTTC. Its protein is CASSGQGLAYNEQFF.

The chain is built from TRBV7-2 and TRBJ1-5; D is ambiguous. V dropped 0 bases and J dropped 3 bases, with 9 bases sitting between them. CDR3 length: 15 amino acids. The germline V gene has CDR1 SGHTA and CDR2 FQGNSA. CDR3 in amino acids: CASSLAGQLNQPQHF. The CDR3 DNA is TGTGCCAGCAGCTTAGCGGGTCAGCTCAATCAGCCCCAGCATTTT.

The genes are TRBV5-3 and TRBJ1-2; 8 bases fit TRBD1. TRBV5-3 is marked as an open reading frame, function uncertain. Unmatched junction bases numbered 10, after V lost 0 bases and J lost 0 bases. The CDR3 runs to 18 residues. The CDR3 here is CARSLGPRTGRANYGYTF. CDR3 sequence (DNA): TGTGCCAGAAGCTTGGGACCCCGGACAGGGCGAGCTAACTATGGCTACACCTTC.

The chain carries TRBV5-1 and TRBJ1-4; 9 bases are a match to TRBD1. Losses at the gene ends were 4 bases for V and 3 bases for J; bases not matched to a gene: 13. Germline CDR1 SGHRS, CDR2 YFSETQ. This CDR3 comprises 18 residues. The CDR3 DNA follows: TGCGCCAGCAGCCTCGTACCTACAGGGGGCGCATCTAATGAAAAACTGTTTTTT. Its protein product is CASSLVPTGGASNEKLFF.

In nucleotides, the CDR3 is TGCGCCAGCAGCTTGGCTAAAAGCACAGATACGCAGTATTTT. Translating it yields CASSLAKSTDTQYF. The chain is built from TRBV5-1 and TRBJ2-3; D ambiguous. The CDR3 has 14 residues. Trimming took off 0 bases at V and 0 bases at J, with 5 bases between the two ends. CDR1 and CDR2 from the germline V gene are SGHRS and YFSETQ.

Sample share makes this clone large (0.1 to 1%). The J gene is TRBJ2-7, the V gene TRBV29-1; 8 bases are shared with TRBD1. CDR3 length: 14 residues. The J segment lost 6 bases and the V segment lost 3 bases, leaving 10 bases of the junction unmatched. Per germline, CDR1 SQVTM and CDR2 ANQGSEA. DNA of the CDR3: TGCAGCGTTGAGAAAAGAACAGGGGGGAGCGAGCAGTACTTC. It codes for CSVEKRTGGSEQYF.

Points on this clone: At one of its ends the junction is not consistent with the germline gene, which may arise from a read error. DNA of the CDR3: TGTGCTAGCAGCCCGATGGGACTCCAAGAGACCCAGTACTTC. This codes for CASSPMGLQETQYF. V gene TRBV7-7 combines with J gene TRBJ2-5; tentatively, D is TRBD2 (6 bases). Germline V lookup: CDR1 SSHAT, CDR2 FNYEAQ (reference sequence). The CDR3 totals 14 residues.

In its sample, this clone was seen a few times. The chain is built from TRBV30 and TRBJ1-2; D ambiguous. Germline V gene sequence: CDR1 GTSNPN, CDR2 SVGIG (reference sequence). Trimming took off 4 bases at V and 2 bases at J, with 5 bases between the two ends. The CDR3 totals 11 residues. The CDR3 sequence: CAWTANYGYTF. As DNA, the CDR3 is TGTGCCTGGACAGCGAACTATGGCTACACCTTC. Using reference TRBV30 and TRBJ1-2 for the parts outside the CDR3, the full variable domain is SQTIHQWPATLVQPVGSPLSLECTVEGTSNPNLYWYRQAAGRGLQLLFYSVGIGQISSEVPQNLSASRPQDRQFILSSKKLLLSDSGFYLCAWTANYGYTFGSGTRLTVV.

This chain connects TRBV19 to TRBJ2-5; 12 bases agree with TRBD2. Germline CDR1 LNHDA, CDR2 SQIVND (reference sequence). The CDR3 has 15 residues. Trimming cost V 5 bases and J 4 bases; bases outside gene matches: 5. The CDR3: CASSVPGLAGETQYF. CDR3 nucleotide sequence: TGTGCCAGTAGTGTGCCGGGACTAGCGGGAGAGACCCAGTACTTC.

The chain links TRBV6-1 to TRBJ1-2, with D hard to call. The germline V gene encodes CDR1 MNHNS and CDR2 SASEGT. Trimming took off 2 bases at V and 4 bases at J, with 14 bases between the two ends. The length of the CDR3 is 15 residues. DNA for the CDR3: TGTGCCAGCAGTGAATCTCTAGGTAGTGGCTATGGCTACACCTTC. Protein sequence: CASSESLGSGYGYTF.

The rearrangement links TRBV7-2 to TRBJ2-3, with 10 bases fitting TRBD2. Unmatched junction bases numbered 7, after V lost 5 bases and J lost 8 bases. This CDR3 region has 14 residues. The V gene's germline CDR1 is SGHTA and CDR2 FQGNSA. CDR3 in amino acids: CASSPSGTSATQYF. The CDR3, as DNA: TGTGCCAGCAGCCCATCCGGGACTAGCGCTACGCAGTATTTT.

V usage is TRBV7-3 and J usage is TRBJ1-2; tentative D call: TRBD1 (6 bases). This CDR3 spans 12 amino acids. Trimming removed 1 base from V and 7 bases from J, with 7 bases in between. Looked up from germline, CDR1 is SGHTA and CDR2 is FQGTGA. The CDR3 spells CASSLMGAGYTF. The CDR3 DNA is TGTGCCAGCAGCTTAATGGGGGCTGGCTACACCTTC.

CDR3 loop: CASSSGTPRTYEQYF. CDR3 sequence (DNA): TGCGCCAGCAGCTCAGGGACACCCCGAACCTACGAGCAGTACTTC. The V call is TRBV5-1, the J call TRBJ2-7, with D perhaps TRBD1 (6 bases). This CDR3 has 15 residues. The germline CDR1 and CDR2 sequences are SGHRS and YFSETQ. V lost 3 bases, J lost 2 bases, and 15 bases lay in between.

CDR3 DNA: TGTGCCATCAGTGATGCGGACTTGGGGCCCCAGCATTTT. It is translated as CAISDADLGPQHF. The V call is TRBV10-3, the J call TRBJ1-5; D gene unclear. The CDR3 runs 13 residues. V was cut by 3 bases and J by 9 bases, with 12 bases left in between. Germline CDR1 ENHRY, CDR2 SYGVKD.

The rearrangement joins TRBV4-2 to TRBJ2-1; 9 positions agree with TRBD1. The germline V gene encodes CDR1 LGHNA and CDR2 YNFKEQ. The J segment lost 0 bases and the V segment lost 2 bases, leaving 5 bases of the junction unmatched. This CDR3 has 17 residues. The CDR3 DNA reads TGTGCCAGCAGCCAATTTACAGGGGGCAGCTCCTACAATGAGCAGTTCTTC. This translates into CASSQFTGGSSYNEQFF.

The chain combines TRBV5-6 with TRBJ2-1; 13 bases line up with TRBD2. The V gene's germline CDR1 is SGHDT and CDR2 YYEEEE. The CDR3 totals 16 residues. The trim removed 5 bases at V and 8 bases at J, leaving 10 bases unmatched. CDR3 loop: CASRPGTSGVRDEQFF. The CDR3 region has the DNA TGTGCCAGCAGGCCCGGGACTAGCGGGGTTAGAGATGAGCAGTTCTTC.

This clone has just a few counts. The chain joins TRBV15 to TRBJ1-5; D unclear. CDR1 and CDR2 (germline): LNHNV, YYDKDF (reference sequence). This CDR3 is 17 amino acids long. Trimming pared 11 bases from V and 4 bases from J, leaving 27 bases between. The CDR3 DNA is TGTGCCGCCTCGAAAGGATTCGGGAGTATGGGAAATCAGCCCCAGCATTTT. This sequence encodes CAASKGFGSMGNQPQHF.

As to this clone: Other DNA variants within this sample encode the same CDR3. This chain uses TRBV7-2 with TRBJ1-1; D perhaps matches TRBD1 (6 bases). CDR1 SGHTA and CDR2 FQGNSA come from the germline V gene. The CDR3 spans 14 residues. The V and J ends lost 5 bases and 2 bases respectively, with 12 bases between them. DNA for the CDR3: TGTGCCAGCAGCCCGGGGGCTGCAAACACTGAAGCTTTCTTT. Its protein is CASSPGAANTEAFF.

J is TRBJ1-1 and V is TRBV5-4; TRBD1 aligns across 7 bases. CDR1 and CDR2 (germline): SGHNT, YYREEE (reference sequence). The CDR3 runs to 18 residues. V was pared by 6 bases and J by 0 bases, with 17 bases of the junction left unmatched. The CDR3 coding sequence is TGTGCCAGCAACCGGGCAGGCGGGGGCAGGGGGATGAACACTGAAGCTTTCTTT. Amino acid sequence: CASNRAGGGRGMNTEAFF.

V and J are TRBV5-4 and TRBJ2-5; 9 bases align to TRBD1. V dropped 4 bases and J dropped 5; count of bases not matched to a gene: 6. The CDR3 contains 14 residues. Germline-derived CDR1 and CDR2 are SGHNT and YYREEE (reference sequence). The CDR3 DNA reads as TGTGCCAGCAGCCGGGGACAGGGCTTTGAGACCCAGTACTTC. Its translation: CASSRGQGFETQYF.

This clone was seen only a few times. The J gene is TRBJ2-1, the V gene TRBV5-4; 7 bases line up with TRBD2. The CDR3 extends over 18 amino acids. Germline V gene data show CDR1 as SGHNT and CDR2 as YYREEE (reference sequence). Trimming removed 1 base from V and 0 bases from J; junction bases left unmatched: 10. CDR3 in DNA: TGTGCCAGCAGCTTGACGGGTAGCGGGTCGAGCTCCTACAATGAGCAGTTCTTC. Protein sequence: CASSLTGSGSSSYNEQFF.

This clone appeared once. The chain uses TRBV2 and TRBJ2-5; 8 bases map to TRBD2. The CDR3 runs to 14 residues. The V gene's germline CDR1 is SNHLY and CDR2 FYNNEI. The J segment lost 4 bases and the V segment lost 7 bases, leaving 8 bases of the junction unmatched. In DNA form, the CDR3 reads TGTGCCAGCACCCGGTCGGGGGGGACAGAGACCCAGTACTTC. Translated: CASTRSGGTETQYF.

The chain joins TRBV12-5 to TRBJ1-6; TRBD1 might be the D (5 bases). Germline V lookup: CDR1 LGHNT, CDR2 FRNRAP. The V gene lost 7 bases and the J gene lost 6 bases, with 22 bases spanning the gap. This CDR3 spans 17 amino acids. CDR3 loop: CASALGGLAGTNSPLHF. The CDR3, as DNA: TGTGCTAGTGCCCTCGGGGGATTGGCAGGGACTAATTCACCCCTCCACTTT. The full variable domain, its missing parts supplied by reference TRBV12-5 and TRBJ1-6, is DARVTQTPRHKVTEMGQEVTMRCQPILGHNTVFWYRQTMMQGLELLAYFRNRAPLDDSGMPKDRFSAEMPDATLATLKIQPSEPRDSAVYFCASALGGLAGTNSPLHFGNGTRLTVT.

DNA of the CDR3: TGTGCCAGCAGCCTCGAAATAGGCAGGGGGACCGGGGAGCTGTTTTTT. Its protein product is CASSLEIGRGTGELFF. The chain recombines TRBV7-2 with TRBJ2-2; 7 bases fit TRBD1. Per germline, CDR1 SGHTA and CDR2 FQGNSA. V dropped 5 bases and J dropped 5; count of bases not matched to a gene: 11. This CDR3 contains 16 residues.

The rearrangement links TRBV25-1 to TRBJ1-2; D unresolved. Trimming removed 2 bases from V and 5 bases from J, with 12 bases in between. The V gene's germline CDR1 is MGHDK and CDR2 SYGVNS. This CDR3 region has 14 residues. This CDR3 reads CASSEGANLYGYTF. DNA of the CDR3: TGTGCCAGCAGTGAAGGCGCGAATTTATATGGCTACACCTTC.

The chain links TRBV19 to TRBJ1-1, with 7 bases fitting TRBD1. CDR3 length: 15 residues. Germline CDR1 is LNHDA and CDR2 is SQIVND (reference sequence). V lost 5 bases and J lost 0; bases outside the gene matches: 6. CDR3 loop: CASSDRDSMNTEAFF. The CDR3 DNA follows: TGTGCCAGTAGTGACCGGGACAGTATGAACACTGAAGCTTTCTTT.

The V call is TRBV7-3, the J call TRBJ2-2, with 12 positions matching TRBD1. CDR3 length: 16 residues. After removal of 3 bases from V and 3 bases from J, the junction contained 2 bases not matched to a gene. Germline lookup yields CDR1 SGHTA and CDR2 FQGTGA. The CDR3 loop reads CASSFGTGGYTGELFF. The CDR3 DNA reads as TGTGCCAGCAGCTTCGGGACAGGGGGCTACACCGGGGAGCTGTTTTTT.

This clone was observed a single time. The rearrangement joins TRBV18 to TRBJ2-1; 7 nucleotides match TRBD2. Germline trimming cut 3 bases from V and 2 bases from J; bases unmatched to any gene: 4. Germline assignment: CDR1 KGHSH and CDR2 LQKENI. The CDR3 covers 15 residues. DNA of the CDR3: TGTGCCAGCTCACCTGGGGGGACTACCTACAATGAGCAGTTCTTC. It specifies CASSPGGTTYNEQFF. The full variable domain, with the rest looked up from reference TRBV18 and TRBJ2-1, is NAGVMQNPRHLVRRRGQEARLRCSPMKGHSHVYWYRQLPEEGLKFMVYLQKENIIDESGMPKERFSAEFPKEGPSILRIQQVVRGDSAAYFCASSPGGTTYNEQFFGPGTRLTVL.

The chain joins TRBV9 to TRBJ1-2; D might be TRBD1 (6 bases). Trimming took off 4 bases at V and 4 bases at J, with 20 bases between the two ends. Germline V gives CDR1 SGDLS, CDR2 YYNGEE. The CDR3 loop spans 16 amino acids. For the CDR3, the DNA is TGTGCCAGCAGCACCACCCCCGACAGGTCCTTCTATGGCTACACCTTC. Its protein product is CASSTTPDRSFYGYTF. Full variable domain (remainder filled in from reference TRBV9 and TRBJ1-2): DSGVTQTPKHLITATGQRVTLRCSPRSGDLSVYWYQQSLDQGLQFLIQYYNGEERAKGNILERFSAQQFPDLHSELNLSSLELGDSALYFCASSTTPDRSFYGYTFGSGTRLTVV.